The 22 T cell receptor beta chains in this list originate from one sample, sequenced in a study of T cell repertoires in aging, cancer and after chemotherapy. TCR beta rearrangements were amplified from peripheral blood genomic DNA. Rearranged V-D-J TRB sequences were amplified with a mixed TRB-A/B primer pool. TCRdb passed the multiplex PCR reads through MiXCR, listing each CDR3 protein once. Seen here are roughly 8,600 distinct CDR3 sequences, 25% to 40% observed once, and the top ten hold roughly 10%. Sequenced material: blood. Source of these receptors: a human donor in good health.

This clonotype has just a few counts. The V and J genes are TRBV5-6 and TRBJ1-1, with 11 bases lining up with TRBD1. CDR3 size: 15 residues. CDR1 and CDR2 (germline): SGHDT, YYEEEE. With V trimmed by 2 bases and J by 3 bases, 3 bases remained unmatched. The CDR3 protein is CASSLPGQGDTEAFF. The CDR3 DNA reads as TGTGCCAGCAGCTTACCGGGACAGGGGGACACTGAAGCTTTCTTT.

Worth noting for this clonotype: A junction end diverges from the germline sequence, so it may reflect a read error. The chain links TRBV12-3 or TRBV12-4 to TRBJ1-4; D not certain. The CDR3 extends over 15 amino acids. The CDR3 DNA reads TGTGCCAGCAGTTACGACGGCACACCAGGCGAAAGACTGTTTTTT. Encoded protein: CASSYDGTPGERLFF.

This clonotype came up a few times. CDR3 DNA sequence: TGTGCCAGCAGCCAGGACCCAGCCTACGAGCAGTACTTC. Translated: CASSQDPAYEQYF. The V call is TRBV5-6, the J call TRBJ2-7; D gene ambiguous. This CDR3 has 13 residues. V lost 4 bases and J 2 bases, leaving 10 bases between the germline ends. Germline-derived CDR1 and CDR2 are SGHDT and YYEEEE.

The chain has TRBV7-2 and TRBJ2-7; 10 nucleotides line up with TRBD2. Germline V gene lookup returns CDR1 SGHTA and CDR2 FQGNSA. CDR3 size: 15 residues. The ends lost 2 bases at V and 2 bases at J; junction bases unmatched: 3. The CDR3 loop reads CASSLTSGVTYEQYF. CDR3 coding DNA: TGTGCCAGCAGCTTAACTAGCGGGGTAACCTACGAGCAGTACTTC.

The chain carries TRBV12-3 or TRBV12-4 and TRBJ2-5; 9 bases match TRBD2. J gave up 5 bases and V 3 bases, and 4 bases lay outside the gene matches. The CDR3 consists of 14 residues. For the CDR3, the DNA is TGTGCCAGCAGTTTCGGCGGGGGGGCGGAGACCCAGTACTTC. Translation: CASSFGGGAETQYF.

By share of the sample, this clonotype is large. The rearrangement joins TRBV29-1 to TRBJ2-7; D not resolved. From germline, CDR1 is SQVTM and CDR2 ANQGSEA. With 3 bases removed from V and 3 bases from J, the gap between germline ends came to 9 bases. The CDR3 covers 12 residues. The CDR3 region has the DNA TGCAGCGTTGAGGTGACGGACTACGAGCAGTACTTC. Translation gives CSVEVTDYEQYF.

Sample share makes this clonotype medium-sized. The chain recombines TRBV19 with TRBJ2-5; D tentatively fits TRBD1 or TRBD2 (5 bases each). Trimming left V 1 base short and J 7 bases short, with 13 bases between. CDR3 length equals 14 residues. The germline V gene has CDR1 LNHDA and CDR2 SQIVND (reference sequence). CDR3: CASSIAWDERTQYF. The CDR3 DNA reads TGTGCCAGTAGTATAGCATGGGACGAGAGGACCCAGTACTTC.

This chain connects TRBV19 to TRBJ1-4; D not resolved. Germline CDR1 LNHDA, CDR2 SQIVND (reference sequence). The ends were cut back, 5 bases at V and 4 bases at J, with 8 bases in the middle. CDR3 length equals 13 residues. CDR3 nucleotide sequence: TGTGCCAGTAGTGGAGCTATTAATGAAAAACTGTTTTTT. Translation gives CASSGAINEKLFF.

The table lists this clonotype with a few counts. The rearrangement joins TRBV12-3 or TRBV12-4 to TRBJ2-3; D might be TRBD1 or TRBD2, each matching 5 bases. This CDR3 is built from 13 residues. The ends were cut back, 4 bases at V and 10 bases at J, with 15 bases in the middle. CDR3 amino acids: CASSWGTDKAQYF. In DNA, the CDR3 is TGTGCCAGCAGTTGGGGGACCGACAAGGCGCAGTATTTT.

This chain joins TRBV13 and TRBJ1-3, with D possibly being TRBD1 (5 bases). The CDR3 is 14 amino acids. Trimming removed 5 bases from V and 6 bases from J, with 14 bases in between. Germline assignment: CDR1 PRHDT and CDR2 FYEKMQ (reference sequence). This chain's CDR3 is CASSLRGEANTIYF. The CDR3 bases are TGTGCCAGCAGCCTCCGGGGGGAGGCAAACACCATATATTTT.

J is TRBJ1-6 and V is TRBV27; D is unresolved. Looked up from germline, CDR1 is MNHEY and CDR2 is SMNVEV (reference sequence). This CDR3 comprises 13 residues. Trimming took off 11 bases at V and 14 bases at J, with 22 bases between the two ends. The CDR3 is CASSPGRRDSLHF. CDR3 DNA: TGTGCCTCCTCCCCCGGACGTAGGGATTCCCTCCACTTT.

Details on this clonotype: An end of the junction differs from the germline gene, which may be a read error. The V gene is TRBV27, the J gene TRBJ2-1, with D unresolved. This CDR3 is 12 amino acids long. Germline assignment: CDR1 MNHEY and CDR2 SMNVEV (reference sequence). CDR3 in DNA: TGTGCCAGCATTTTAAGAGGCGATGAGCAGTTCTTC. Translated, it gives CASILRGDEQFF.

This clonotype was seen only a few times. The chain uses TRBV10-3 and TRBJ2-3; 8 positions agree with TRBD2. Looked up from germline, CDR1 is ENHRY and CDR2 is SYGVKD. The trim removed 8 bases at V and 2 bases at J, leaving 6 bases unmatched. There are 14 residues in the CDR3. The CDR3 protein is CAIGLAGHTDTQYF. The CDR3 DNA is TGTGCCATCGGACTAGCCGGGCACACAGATACGCAGTATTTT.

This chain uses TRBV27 with TRBJ2-3; D perhaps matches TRBD1 (6 bases). Trimming took 2 bases from V and 3 from J, leaving 21 bases between them. From germline, CDR1 is MNHEY and CDR2 SMNVEV (reference sequence). The length of the CDR3 is 18 residues. The CDR3 here is CASSLLQGRTAGTDTQYF. CDR3 bases: TGTGCCAGCAGTTTACTTCAGGGTAGGACAGCTGGTACAGATACGCAGTATTTT.

Remarks on this clonotype: Since a much larger clone is just one base distant, this may be a read error. The V and J genes are TRBV6-1 and TRBJ2-5; 7 bases agree with TRBD1. CDR1 is MNHNS and CDR2 is SASEGT in the germline V gene. The V and J ends lost 6 bases and 2 bases, in that order; junction bases with no gene match: 9. This CDR3 is 15 amino acids long. CDR3: CASRPQDRVQETQYF. The CDR3 bases are TGTGCCAGCAGGCCTCAAGACAGGGTGCAAGAGACCCAGTACTTC.

The rearrangement uses TRBV5-5 and TRBJ2-1; D may match TRBD1 or TRBD2 (5 bases each). V gave up 0 bases and J gave up 0 bases, with 7 bases separating them. Germline values: CDR1 SGHKS, CDR2 YYEKEE (reference sequence). The CDR3 loop spans 15 amino acids. This chain's CDR3 is CASSLEGSSYNEQFF. The CDR3, as DNA: TGTGCCAGCAGCTTGGAGGGGAGCTCCTACAATGAGCAGTTCTTC.

This sequence joins TRBV6-5 and TRBJ1-1; 7 nucleotides match TRBD1. CDR3 length: 14 amino acids. After removal of 4 bases from V and 7 bases from J, the junction contained 9 bases not matched to a gene. Germline assignment: CDR1 MNHEY and CDR2 SVGAGI. The CDR3 sequence: CASSSGSNRGEAFF. The DNA of the CDR3 is TGTGCCAGCAGTTCCGGCAGTAACAGGGGTGAAGCTTTCTTT.

This chain's CDR3 is CASSEVPYNSPLHF. The CDR3 DNA reads as TGTGCCAGCAGTGAAGTTCCTTACAATTCACCCCTCCACTTT. The genes are TRBV6-1 and TRBJ1-6, with unresolved D. Germline V gene sequence: CDR1 MNHNS, CDR2 SASEGT. Trimming cost V 1 base and J 7 bases, with 8 bases left between them. CDR3 length: 14 amino acids.

The chain's CDR3 is CASRPWEGGNSPLHF. The DNA of the CDR3 is TGTGCCAGCAGGCCCTGGGAGGGAGGGAATTCACCCCTCCACTTT. V and J are TRBV6-1 and TRBJ1-6; D gene unclear. This CDR3 spans 15 amino acids. Per the germline V gene, CDR1 is MNHNS and CDR2 is SASEGT. V shed 6 bases and J shed 7 bases, with 16 bases lying between them.

The rearrangement uses TRBV11-1 and TRBJ1-4, with D unresolved. Germline V gives CDR1 SGHAT, CDR2 FQDESV (reference sequence). Trimming pared 3 bases from V and 7 bases from J, leaving 9 bases between. The CDR3 covers 13 residues. The CDR3 DNA reads as TGTGCCAGCAGCTTTGGCAGCGGTGAAAAACTGTTTTTT. It specifies CASSFGSGEKLFF.

The chain uses TRBV5-4 and TRBJ1-2, with D maybe TRBD1 (5 bases). The CDR3 is made up of 15 amino acids. Trimming cost V 2 bases and J 3 bases, with 14 bases left between them. Germline CDR1 reads SGHNT; CDR2 reads YYREEE (reference sequence). CDR3 in DNA: TGTGCCAGCAGCTTACAATCCGGGACGGACTATGGCTACACCTTC. Protein product: CASSLQSGTDYGYTF.

This chain links TRBV11-1 with TRBJ2-6; the D is unclear. The CDR3 has 15 amino acids. Trimming left V 5 bases short and J 2 bases short, with 10 bases between. CDR1 and CDR2 (germline): SGHAT, FQDESV (reference sequence). The CDR3 protein is CASSVPTPGANVLTF. The CDR3 bases are TGTGCCAGCAGCGTGCCGACACCTGGGGCCAACGTCCTGACTTTC.